The present T cell receptor (beta chain) was sequenced within a study of cytomegalovirus exposure and HLA in healthy donors. Study background: Earlier sequencing of 150 million to 200 million T cells yielded around 100 million unique TCR beta sequences. Early on, a data release was issued that held some 85 million unique TCRs from HLA-typed donors.

Both 60 Vbeta primers and 13 Jbeta primers went into the PCR. The protocol was immunoSEQ multiplex PCR, while the TCRdb copy is restricted to in-frame clones and leaves out a portion. The sample carries 130,000 or so clones, roughly 87% recorded once. V lost 2 bases and J lost 0; bases outside the gene matches: 10. Germline V gives CDR1 GTSNPN, CDR2 SVGIG (reference sequence). The CDR3 runs to 17 residues. While unrecorded immune exposures were likely, the donors were nominally healthy when sampled. The sequenced sample consisted of PBMCs. This clonotype was sampled from a woman aged 40 to 49 in good health and CMV-seronegative. J is TRBJ2-3 and V is TRBV30; TRBD2 matches at 8 bases. The CDR3 coding sequence is TGTGCCTGGAGTATATCGTTAGCGGGAATGAGCACAGATACGCAGTATTTT. Its protein is CAWSISLAGMSTDTQYF.